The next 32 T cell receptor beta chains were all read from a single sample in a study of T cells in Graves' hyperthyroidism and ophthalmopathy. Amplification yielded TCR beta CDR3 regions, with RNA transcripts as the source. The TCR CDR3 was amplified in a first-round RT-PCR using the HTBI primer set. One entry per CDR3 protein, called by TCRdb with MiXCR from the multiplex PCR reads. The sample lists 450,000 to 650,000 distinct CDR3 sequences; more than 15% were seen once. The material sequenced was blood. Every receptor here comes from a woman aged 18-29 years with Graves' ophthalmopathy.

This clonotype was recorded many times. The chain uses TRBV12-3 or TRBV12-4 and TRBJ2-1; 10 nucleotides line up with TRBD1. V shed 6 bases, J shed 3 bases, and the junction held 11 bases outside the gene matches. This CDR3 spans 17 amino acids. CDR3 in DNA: TGTGCCAGCAGCCGGGACAGGGGCCTCTCCTACTACAATGAGCAGTTCTTC. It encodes CASSRDRGLSYYNEQFF.

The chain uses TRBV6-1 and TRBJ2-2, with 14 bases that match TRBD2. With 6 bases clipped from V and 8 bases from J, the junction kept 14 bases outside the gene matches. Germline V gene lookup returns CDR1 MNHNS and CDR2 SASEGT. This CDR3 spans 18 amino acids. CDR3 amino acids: CASRRGRLAGGPGGELFF. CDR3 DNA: TGTGCCAGCAGACGAGGGAGACTAGCGGGAGGGCCGGGTGGGGAGCTGTTTTTT.

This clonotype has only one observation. The CDR3 protein is CAWSIFTGGYGYTF. The CDR3 nucleotides read TGTGCCTGGAGCATATTTACAGGCGGCTATGGCTACACCTTC. This chain joins TRBV30 and TRBJ1-2; D may be TRBD1 (5 bases). The length of the CDR3 is 14 residues. Trimming stripped 3 bases from V and 4 bases from J, with 15 bases between. Germline V gene data show CDR1 as GTSNPN and CDR2 as SVGIG (reference sequence).

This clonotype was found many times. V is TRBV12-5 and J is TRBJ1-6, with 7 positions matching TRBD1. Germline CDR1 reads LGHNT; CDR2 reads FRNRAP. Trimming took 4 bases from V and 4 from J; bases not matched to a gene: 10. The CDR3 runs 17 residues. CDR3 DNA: TGTGCTAGTGGTTCTCGACAGGGTAGAACTTATAATTCACCCCTCCACTTT. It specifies CASGSRQGRTYNSPLHF.

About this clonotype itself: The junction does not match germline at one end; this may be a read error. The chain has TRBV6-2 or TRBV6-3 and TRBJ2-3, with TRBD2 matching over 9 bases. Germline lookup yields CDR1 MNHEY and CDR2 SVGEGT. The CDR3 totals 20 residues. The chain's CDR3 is CTSSYEIAGAGGVSTDTQYF. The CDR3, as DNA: TGTACCAGCAGTTACGAGATAGCGGGGGCTGGAGGGGTTAGCACAGATACGCAGTATTTT.

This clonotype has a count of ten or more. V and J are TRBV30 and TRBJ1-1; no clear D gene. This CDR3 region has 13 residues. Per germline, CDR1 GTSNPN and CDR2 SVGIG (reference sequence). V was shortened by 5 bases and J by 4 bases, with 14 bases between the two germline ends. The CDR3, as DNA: TGTGCCTGGCACAGTCTCCCTAGCACTGAAGCTTTCTTT. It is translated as CAWHSLPSTEAFF.

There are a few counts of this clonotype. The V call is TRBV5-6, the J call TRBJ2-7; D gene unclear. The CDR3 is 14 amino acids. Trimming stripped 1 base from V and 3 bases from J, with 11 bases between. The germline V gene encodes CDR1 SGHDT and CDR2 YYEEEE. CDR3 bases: TGTGCCAGCAGCTTGTTTGCCTCGGTCTACGAGCAGTACTTC. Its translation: CASSLFASVYEQYF.

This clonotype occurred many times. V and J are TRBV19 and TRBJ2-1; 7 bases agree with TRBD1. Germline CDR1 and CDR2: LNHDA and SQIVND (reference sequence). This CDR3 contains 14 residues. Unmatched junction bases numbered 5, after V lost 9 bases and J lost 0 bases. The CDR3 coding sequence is TGTGCCAGCAGCCGGGACAGCTCCTACAATGAGCAGTTCTTC. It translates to CASSRDSSYNEQFF.

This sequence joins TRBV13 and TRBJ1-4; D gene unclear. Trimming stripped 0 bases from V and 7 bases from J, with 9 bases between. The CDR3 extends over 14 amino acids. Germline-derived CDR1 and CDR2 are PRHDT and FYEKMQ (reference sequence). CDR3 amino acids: CASSLGPEGEKLFF. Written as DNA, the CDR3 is TGTGCCAGCAGCTTAGGGCCGGAGGGTGAAAAACTGTTTTTT.

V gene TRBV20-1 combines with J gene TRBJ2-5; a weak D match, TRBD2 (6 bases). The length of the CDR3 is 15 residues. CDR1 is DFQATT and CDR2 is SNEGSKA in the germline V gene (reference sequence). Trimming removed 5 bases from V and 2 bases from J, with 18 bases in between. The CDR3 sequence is CSARGAGLPQETQYF. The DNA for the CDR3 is TGCAGTGCTCGCGGGGCGGGACTCCCACAAGAGACCCAGTACTTC.

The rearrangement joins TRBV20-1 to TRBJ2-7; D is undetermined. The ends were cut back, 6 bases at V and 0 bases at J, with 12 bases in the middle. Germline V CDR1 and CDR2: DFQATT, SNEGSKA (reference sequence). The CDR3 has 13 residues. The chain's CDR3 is CSANTPTSYEQYF. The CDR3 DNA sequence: TGCAGTGCGAACACCCCAACCTCCTACGAGCAGTACTTC.

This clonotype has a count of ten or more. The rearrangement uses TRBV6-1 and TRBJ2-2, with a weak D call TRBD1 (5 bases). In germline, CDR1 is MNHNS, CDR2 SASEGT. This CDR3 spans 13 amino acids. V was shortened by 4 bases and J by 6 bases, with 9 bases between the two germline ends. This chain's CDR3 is CASSGDSAGELFF. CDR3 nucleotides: TGTGCCAGCAGTGGCGACAGCGCCGGGGAGCTGTTTTTT.

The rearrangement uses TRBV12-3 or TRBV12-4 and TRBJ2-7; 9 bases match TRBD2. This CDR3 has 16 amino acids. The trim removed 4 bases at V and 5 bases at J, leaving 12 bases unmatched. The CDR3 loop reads CASSYGGLAGWDEQYF. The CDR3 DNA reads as TGTGCCAGCAGTTACGGAGGGCTAGCGGGATGGGACGAGCAGTACTTC.

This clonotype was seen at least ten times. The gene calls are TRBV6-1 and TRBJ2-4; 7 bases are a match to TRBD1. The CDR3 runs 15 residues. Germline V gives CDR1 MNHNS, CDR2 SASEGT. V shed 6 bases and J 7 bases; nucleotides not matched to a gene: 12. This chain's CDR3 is CASSRDRNPPNIQYF. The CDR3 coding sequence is TGTGCCAGCAGCCGGGACAGAAATCCCCCTAACATTCAGTACTTC.

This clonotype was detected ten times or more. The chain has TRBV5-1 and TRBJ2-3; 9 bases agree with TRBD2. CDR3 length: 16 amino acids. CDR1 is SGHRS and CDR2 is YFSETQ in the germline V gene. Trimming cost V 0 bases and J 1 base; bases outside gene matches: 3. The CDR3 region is CASSLEQRGGTDTQYF. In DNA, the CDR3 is TGCGCCAGCAGCTTGGAACAGCGGGGGGGCACAGATACGCAGTATTTT.

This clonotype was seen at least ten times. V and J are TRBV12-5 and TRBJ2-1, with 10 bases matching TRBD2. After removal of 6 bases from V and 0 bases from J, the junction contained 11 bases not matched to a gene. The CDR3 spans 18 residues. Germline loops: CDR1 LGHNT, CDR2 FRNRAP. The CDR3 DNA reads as TGTGCTAGTGGAATTACAATTAGCGGGAGGAGCTCCTACAATGAGCAGTTCTTC. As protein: CASGITISGRSSYNEQFF.

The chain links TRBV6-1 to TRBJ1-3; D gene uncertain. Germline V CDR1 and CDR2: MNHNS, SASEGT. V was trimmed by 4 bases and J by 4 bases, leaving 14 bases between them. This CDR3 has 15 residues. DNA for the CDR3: TGTGCCAGCAGTGGATGGTTATCGGCCGGAAACACCATATATTTT. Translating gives CASSGWLSAGNTIYF.

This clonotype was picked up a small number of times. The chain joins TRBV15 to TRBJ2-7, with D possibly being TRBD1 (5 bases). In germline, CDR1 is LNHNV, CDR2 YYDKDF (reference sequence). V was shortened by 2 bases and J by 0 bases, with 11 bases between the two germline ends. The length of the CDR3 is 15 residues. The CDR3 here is CATSRSRGISYEQYF. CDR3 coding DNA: TGTGCCACCAGCAGATCTAGGGGCATCTCCTACGAGCAGTACTTC.

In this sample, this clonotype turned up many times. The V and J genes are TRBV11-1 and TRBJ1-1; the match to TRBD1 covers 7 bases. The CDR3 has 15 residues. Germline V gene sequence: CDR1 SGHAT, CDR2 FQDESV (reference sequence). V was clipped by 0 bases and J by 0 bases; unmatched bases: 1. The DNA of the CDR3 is TGTGCCAGCAGCTTAGCTACAGGGGTGAACACTGAAGCTTTCTTT. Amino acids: CASSLATGVNTEAFF.

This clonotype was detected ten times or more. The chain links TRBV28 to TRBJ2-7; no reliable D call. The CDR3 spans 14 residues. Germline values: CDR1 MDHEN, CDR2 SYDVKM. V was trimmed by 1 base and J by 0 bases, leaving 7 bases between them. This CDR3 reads CASSLLSRSYEQYF. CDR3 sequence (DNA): TGTGCCAGCAGTTTATTGTCTCGCTCCTACGAGCAGTACTTC.

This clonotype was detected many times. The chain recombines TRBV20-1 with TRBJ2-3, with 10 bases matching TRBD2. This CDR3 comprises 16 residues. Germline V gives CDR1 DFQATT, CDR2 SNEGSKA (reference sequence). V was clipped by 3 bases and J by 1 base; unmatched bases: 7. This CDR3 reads CSASGRTSGGTDTQYF. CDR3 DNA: TGCAGTGCTAGTGGAAGGACTAGCGGTGGCACAGATACGCAGTATTTT.

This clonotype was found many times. For the CDR3, the DNA is TGTGCCAGCAGCACAACGGGCCTGAACACTGAAGCTTTCTTT. It codes for CASSTTGLNTEAFF. This chain connects TRBV28 to TRBJ1-1; D unclear. CDR3 length: 14 residues. CDR1 is MDHEN, CDR2 SYDVKM, per germline. Trimming stripped 6 bases from V and 0 bases from J, with 11 bases between. The whole variable domain, remainder taken from reference TRBV28 and TRBJ1-1, is DVKVTQSSRYLVKRTGEKVFLECVQDMDHENMFWYRQDPGLGLRLIYFSYDVKMKEKGDIPEGYSVSREKKERFSLILESASTNQTSMYLCASSTTGLNTEAFFGQGTRLTVV.

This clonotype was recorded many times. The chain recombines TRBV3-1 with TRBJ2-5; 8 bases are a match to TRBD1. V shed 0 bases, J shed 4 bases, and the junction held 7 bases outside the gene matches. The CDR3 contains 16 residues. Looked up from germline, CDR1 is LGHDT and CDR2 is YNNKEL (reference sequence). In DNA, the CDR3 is TGTGCCAGCAGCCAAGATCACGCAGGGGGCAGAGAGACCCAGTACTTC. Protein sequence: CASSQDHAGGRETQYF.

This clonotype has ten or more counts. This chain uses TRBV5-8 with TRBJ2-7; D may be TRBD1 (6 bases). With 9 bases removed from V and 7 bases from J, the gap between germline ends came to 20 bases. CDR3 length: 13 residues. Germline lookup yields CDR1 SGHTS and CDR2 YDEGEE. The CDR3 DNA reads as TGTGCCATCCTCCGGGACAACCCCCCGGAGCAGTACTTC. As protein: CAILRDNPPEQYF.

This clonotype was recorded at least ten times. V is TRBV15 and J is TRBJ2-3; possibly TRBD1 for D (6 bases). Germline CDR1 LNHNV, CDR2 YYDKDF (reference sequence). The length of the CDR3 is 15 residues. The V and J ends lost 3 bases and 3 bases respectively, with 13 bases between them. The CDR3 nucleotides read TGTGCCACCAGCAGTGACCGGACAGAGACAGATACGCAGTATTTT. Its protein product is CATSSDRTETDTQYF.

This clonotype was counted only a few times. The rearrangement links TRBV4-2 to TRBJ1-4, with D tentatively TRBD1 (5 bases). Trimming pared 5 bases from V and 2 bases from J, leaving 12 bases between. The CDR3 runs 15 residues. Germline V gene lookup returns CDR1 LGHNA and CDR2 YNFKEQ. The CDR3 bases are TGTGCCAGCAGCGCTAAACAGGCCACTAATGAAAAACTGTTTTTT. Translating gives CASSAKQATNEKLFF.

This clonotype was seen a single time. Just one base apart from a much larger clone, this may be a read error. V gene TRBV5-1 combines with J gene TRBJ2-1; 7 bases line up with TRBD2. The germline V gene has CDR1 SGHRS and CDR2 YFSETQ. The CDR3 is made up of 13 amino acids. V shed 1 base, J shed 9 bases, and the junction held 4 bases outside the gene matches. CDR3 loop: CASSLRLAGEQFF. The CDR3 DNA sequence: TGCGCCAGCAGCTTGCGACTAGCTGGTGAGCAGTTCTTC.

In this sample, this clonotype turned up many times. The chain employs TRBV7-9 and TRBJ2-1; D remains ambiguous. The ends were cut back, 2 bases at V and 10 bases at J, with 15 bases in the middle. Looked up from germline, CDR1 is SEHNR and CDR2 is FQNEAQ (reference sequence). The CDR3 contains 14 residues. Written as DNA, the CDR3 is TGTGCCAGCAGCTTAACCACCCGGAGCGAAGAGCAGTTCTTC. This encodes CASSLTTRSEEQFF.

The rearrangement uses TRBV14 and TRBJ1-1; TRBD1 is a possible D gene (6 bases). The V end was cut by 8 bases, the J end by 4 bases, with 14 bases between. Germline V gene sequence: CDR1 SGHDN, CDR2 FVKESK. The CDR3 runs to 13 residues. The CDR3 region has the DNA TGTGCCAGCTCCTCGAGGGGGAGCACTGAAGCTTTCTTT. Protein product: CASSSRGSTEAFF.

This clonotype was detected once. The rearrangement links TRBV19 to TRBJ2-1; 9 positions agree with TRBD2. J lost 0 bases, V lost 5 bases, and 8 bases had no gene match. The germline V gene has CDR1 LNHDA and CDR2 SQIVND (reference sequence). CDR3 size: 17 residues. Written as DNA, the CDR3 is TGTGCCAGTAGTCCCGGTAGCGGGGGAAGCTCCTACAATGAGCAGTTCTTC. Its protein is CASSPGSGGSSYNEQFF.

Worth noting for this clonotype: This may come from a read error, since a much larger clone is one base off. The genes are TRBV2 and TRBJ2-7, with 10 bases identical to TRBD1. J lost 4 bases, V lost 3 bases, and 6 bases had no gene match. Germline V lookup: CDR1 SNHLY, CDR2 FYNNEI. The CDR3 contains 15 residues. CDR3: CASSDQGQGTYEQYF. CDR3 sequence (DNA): TGTGCCAGCAGTGACCAGGGACAGGGGACTTACGAGCAGTACTTC.

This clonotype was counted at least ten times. The CDR3 coding sequence is TGTGCCAGCAGTTATTACGCGGGACAGCAAGAGACCCAGTACTTC. It translates to CASSYYAGQQETQYF. The V and J genes are TRBV6-1 and TRBJ2-5; possible D gene TRBD1, 7 bases. Trimming pared 5 bases from V and 2 bases from J, leaving 15 bases between. Germline-derived CDR1 and CDR2 are MNHNS and SASEGT. This CDR3 has 15 residues.